This paragraph covers one TCR beta chain sequence. Its antigen has not been determined. No much larger clone exists at a distance of one base, and base qualities are not known. From the cysteine through the phenylalanine, the CDR3 covers 13 amino acids. Of all the DNA, just the CDR3 is kept, 39 bases in frame from base 1. Trimming at the junction amounts to 4 bases on V and 3 bases on J, and the germline ends lie 9 bases apart. Taken from the germline V gene, the CDR1 and CDR2 loops are MNHNS and SASEGT. This record belongs to a study of T cells in tumors and immune-related adverse events (dated by TCRdb to the early 2020s). The sample's treatment or condition label, decoded: nivolumab (PD-1 blockade) given before sampling. The DNeasy Blood and Tissue Kit was used to extract DNA from formalin-fixed paraffin-embedded specimens. Using the immunoSEQ assay, the TCR beta locus was amplified and sequenced, producing bulk TCR Vbeta CDR3 data. The study's own analysis went as follows. CDR3s were excluded if they were non-productive, were shorter than 7 amino acids, or did not start with C or end with F/W. Only specimens with at least 1000 reads were analysed, and clonotypes were defined at the amino acid level. To compute clonality, Pielou's evenness was subtracted from 1. To equalize library sizes, abundance-weighted random subsampling with replacement was performed 100 times so that 95% confidence intervals could be reported. The Morisita overlap index was used to quantify repertoire overlap, and the top 40 clones in each specimen were examined for overlap with the irAE. Held by TCRdb, this immuneACCESS table contains in-frame sequences only and omits some clones. Under half of the omission traces to an unresolved V gene where checked; the cause of the rest is unknown. V, J and clone size were drawn from that table, and D and trimming were deduced from the DNA. The sample yields about 22,000 clones; about 90% were counted once. The ten largest clones add up to around 1.3% of the sample.

This clonotype was sampled from a female donor with metastatic renal cell carcinoma. Sequenced material: lymph node tissue, taken from a patient treated with anti-PD-1 therapy. Recombination connected TRBV6-1 to TRBJ1-2; no D gene can be assigned with confidence. This receptor has the CDR3 CASSGRGDYGYTF. In nucleotides, the sequence is TGTGCCAGCAGTGGTCGGGGAGACTATGGCTACACCTTC.